Listed here is a single T cell receptor beta chain. The target antigen is unknown. These data come from a study of chemoradiotherapy in HPV16-positive cancers. Whole-study findings and limits: During treatment, candidate HPV-specific clones and E7-related motifs expanded in tumor.

Germline V gene data show CDR1 as LNHNV and CDR2 as YYDKDF (reference sequence). The CDR3 has 16 residues. V gave up 3 bases and J gave up 1 base, with 15 bases separating them. TCRdb's copy holds only in-frame clones and misses some; the assay was immunoSEQ multiplex PCR. The table lists 25,000 to 30,000 clones, about 93% of them singletons. This material consisted of blood, taken from a patient who underwent chemoradiotherapy. The chain links TRBV15 to TRBJ2-5; D gene ambiguous. This TCR was sampled from a human donor with HPV-associated anogenital cancer. The DNA of the CDR3 is TGTGCCACCAGCAGGCAGGCTAGGGTCCCCCAAGAGACCCAGTACTTC. Protein sequence: CATSRQARVPQETQYF. Full variable domain (remainder filled in from reference TRBV15 and TRBJ2-5): DAMVIQNPRYQVTQFGKPVTLSCSQTLNHNVMYWYQQKSSQAPKLLFHYYDKDFNNEADTPDNFQSRRPNTSFCFLDIRSPGLGDTAMYLCATSRQARVPQETQYFGPGTRLLVL.